One and the same sample provided the 17 T cell receptor beta chains below, sequenced in a study of T cell changes during pregnancy in multiple sclerosis. Generated by immunoSEQ multiplex PCR, the TCRdb table keeps only in-frame clones and is missing some. Found here are about 59,000 clones, roughly 90% of them singletons; the top ten hold approximately 3%. The material was peripheral blood, obtained in the second trimester of pregnancy. These receptors came from a female donor in good health, enrolled as a control in a pregnancy study.

The chain couples TRBV6-6 to TRBJ1-1; the match to TRBD1 covers 7 bases. This CDR3 is built from 14 residues. Per germline, CDR1 MNHNY and CDR2 SVGAGI (reference sequence). After removal of 5 bases from V and 1 base from J, the junction contained 4 bases not matched to a gene. The CDR3 DNA reads TGTGCCAGCAGTCAGGGACAGAAGAACACTGAAGCTTTCTTT. The encoded protein is CASSQGQKNTEAFF.

V is TRBV7-9 and J is TRBJ2-5, with D perhaps TRBD1 (6 bases). This CDR3 has 14 amino acids. Trimming shortened V by 3 bases and J by 1 base, and 9 bases separated the two germline ends. Germline CDR1 is SEHNR and CDR2 is FQNEAQ (reference sequence). The CDR3 loop is CASSFNRAQETQYF. The CDR3 nucleotides are TGTGCCAGCAGCTTTAACAGGGCCCAAGAGACCCAGTACTTC.

The V call is TRBV28, the J call TRBJ2-7; 8 bases are shared with TRBD1. CDR1 is MDHEN, CDR2 SYDVKM, per germline. V shed 6 bases and J 3 bases; nucleotides not matched to a gene: 7. This CDR3 has 14 residues. The CDR3 region is CASRHGQGLYEQYF. The CDR3 nucleotides read TGTGCCAGCAGACATGGACAGGGTCTCTACGAGCAGTACTTC.

This sequence joins TRBV9 and TRBJ1-2; 8 bases map to TRBD1. The CDR3 consists of 16 residues. J was trimmed by 3 bases and V by 0 bases; bases with no gene match: 7. Germline lookup yields CDR1 SGDLS and CDR2 YYNGEE. CDR3 in amino acids: CASSVAPDREDYGYTF. The CDR3, as DNA: TGTGCCAGCAGCGTAGCCCCGGACAGGGAAGACTATGGCTACACCTTC. Combining the CDR3 with reference TRBV9 and TRBJ1-2 gives the whole variable domain DSGVTQTPKHLITATGQRVTLRCSPRSGDLSVYWYQQSLDQGLQFLIQYYNGEERAKGNILERFSAQQFPDLHSELNLSSLELGDSALYFCASSVAPDREDYGYTFGSGTRLTVV.

In its sample, this clone was seen a few times. V is TRBV5-4 and J is TRBJ2-1; D ambiguous. CDR3 length: 15 residues. CDR1 is SGHNT, CDR2 YYREEE, per germline (reference sequence). The V and J ends lost 0 bases and 5 bases respectively, with 12 bases between them. The CDR3 loop is CASSLAGSFHNEQFF. CDR3 nucleotide sequence: TGTGCCAGCAGCTTGGCTGGCTCGTTCCACAATGAGCAGTTCTTC.

This sequence joins TRBV6-5 and TRBJ1-1; 8 bases match TRBD1. The germline CDR1 and CDR2 sequences are MNHEY and SVGAGI. CDR3 length: 15 amino acids. V trimming: 6 bases; J trimming: 4 bases; junction bases outside the gene matches: 10. CDR3 in amino acids: CASRSAQTGGTEAFF. The CDR3 coding sequence is TGTGCCAGCAGGTCAGCGCAAACAGGGGGCACTGAAGCTTTCTTT.

The chain combines TRBV6-1 with TRBJ1-5; maybe TRBD1 (6 bases). Looked up from germline, CDR1 is MNHNS and CDR2 is SASEGT. Trimming stripped 7 bases from V and 3 bases from J, with 13 bases between. This CDR3 has 14 amino acids. The CDR3 spells CASIDMGHNQPQHF. CDR3 nucleotide sequence: TGTGCCAGCATCGATATGGGACACAATCAGCCCCAGCATTTT.

A remark on this clone: The junction and the germline gene differ at one end; a read error may be behind it. The chain couples TRBV7-2 to TRBJ2-6; TRBD2 matches 8 bases. This CDR3 region has 13 residues. Germline CDR1 and CDR2: SGHTA and FQGNSA. CDR3 sequence (DNA): TGTGCCAGCAGATCGGGAGGGGCTAACGTCCTGACTTTC. It encodes CASRSGGANVLTF.

The chain is built from TRBV11-1 and TRBJ1-2; D not resolved. Germline values: CDR1 SGHAT, CDR2 FQDESV (reference sequence). V lost 6 bases and J lost 8, with 25 bases in between. The CDR3 runs 16 residues. This CDR3 is CASSSWEQPAYGGYTF. In DNA, the CDR3 is TGTGCCAGCAGTTCTTGGGAGCAGCCGGCGTATGGGGGCTACACCTTC.

This chain joins TRBV15 and TRBJ1-6, with 9 bases identical to TRBD1. Per germline, CDR1 LNHNV and CDR2 YYDKDF (reference sequence). The length of the CDR3 is 15 residues. Trimming cost V 0 bases and J 10 bases; bases outside gene matches: 4. The CDR3 spells CATSRDRTGGSPLHF. The CDR3, as DNA: TGTGCCACCAGCAGAGATCGAACAGGGGGCTCACCCCTCCACTTT.

This chain connects TRBV7-8 to TRBJ2-3; possible D gene TRBD1, 6 bases. Germline CDR1 reads SGHVS; CDR2 reads FQNEAQ. The V and J ends lost 5 bases and 5 bases respectively, with 20 bases between them. The CDR3 runs 16 residues. The CDR3 sequence: CASSPRYRVGKDTQYF. Written as DNA, the CDR3 is TGTGCCAGCAGCCCGCGCTACAGGGTTGGTAAAGATACGCAGTATTTT.

The chain is built from TRBV6-5 and TRBJ2-5; possible D gene TRBD2, 6 bases. The CDR3 runs to 14 residues. Between the trimmed V and J ends, which lost 4 bases and 2 bases, there was a span of 11 bases. The germline V gene encodes CDR1 MNHEY and CDR2 SVGAGI. CDR3 residues: CASSLGLQQETQYF. CDR3 bases: TGTGCCAGCAGTTTGGGACTGCAGCAAGAGACCCAGTACTTC.

The CDR3 DNA is TGTGCCAGCAGCTTGGTAACCCCAGGGACCCAGTACTTC. This codes for CASSLVTPGTQYF. The chain joins TRBV5-6 to TRBJ2-5; D uncertain. V lost 0 bases, J lost 7 bases, and 10 bases lay in between. CDR1 and CDR2 (germline): SGHDT, YYEEEE. There are 13 residues in the CDR3.

This sequence joins TRBV5-1 and TRBJ2-2; TRBD1 matches at 8 bases. The CDR3 is 15 amino acids. J gave up 3 bases and V 5 bases, and 6 bases lay outside the gene matches. Germline V gene sequence: CDR1 SGHRS, CDR2 YFSETQ. The CDR3 nucleotides are TGCGCCAGCAGGACCGCGGACAGGGACACCGGGGAGCTGTTTTTT. Protein product: CASRTADRDTGELFF.

V and J are TRBV7-6 and TRBJ1-5; tentative D call: TRBD1 (5 bases). The germline gives CDR1 SGHVS, CDR2 FNYEAQ. The CDR3 extends over 15 amino acids. The V end lost 1 base, the J end lost 3 bases, and 10 bases lay between the germline ends. This chain's CDR3 is CASSLGQSHNQPQHF. The CDR3 DNA reads as TGTGCCAGCAGCTTAGGACAGTCTCACAATCAGCCCCAGCATTTT.

V is TRBV5-1 and J is TRBJ2-5, with 11 bases matching TRBD2. The J call may be in error: the DNA end matches TRBJ2-7 better. Germline values: CDR1 SGHRS, CDR2 YFSETQ. This CDR3 contains 16 residues. The CDR3, as DNA: TGCGCCAGCAGCCCAAAGACTAGCGGGGCGGCCTACGAGCAGTACTTC. Translation gives CASSPKTSGAAYEQYF.

This chain uses TRBV10-3 with TRBJ2-3; TRBD2 agrees at 9 bases. The CDR3 covers 15 residues. The germline V gene encodes CDR1 ENHRY and CDR2 SYGVKD. The V gene end was trimmed by 11 bases and the J gene end by 4 bases; junction bases not matched to a gene: 13. CDR3 nucleotide sequence: TGTGCCCACAGCGTTCAAGCGGGAGGTGCAGATACGCAGTATTTT. Its protein is CAHSVQAGGADTQYF.